What follows are 26 T cell receptor beta chains derived from one specimen sequenced in a study of blood T cell repertoires in COVID-19. Generated by immunoSEQ multiplex PCR, the TCRdb table keeps only in-frame clones and is missing some. The sample includes 53,000 or so clones, around 84% seen only once; the top ten take around a sixth. Sequencing used peripheral blood. These receptors all come from a man in his sixties or seventies with active COVID-19.

Only one count was recorded for this clone. This sequence joins TRBV25-1 and TRBJ2-7; 10 bases fit TRBD2. Trimming at V came to 1 base and at J to 5 bases, leaving 8 bases not matched to a gene. The germline V gene has CDR1 MGHDK and CDR2 SYGVNS. CDR3 length equals 16 residues. DNA of the CDR3: TGTGCCAGCAGTGAATCCCGGACTAGCGGCTGGGACGAGCAGTACTTC. Translated, it gives CASSESRTSGWDEQYF.

The rearrangement uses TRBV7-3 and TRBJ2-3; 7 nucleotides match TRBD2. Looked up from germline, CDR1 is SGHTA and CDR2 is FQGTGA. Trimming cost V 0 bases and J 4 bases; bases outside gene matches: 4. CDR3 size: 15 residues. The DNA for the CDR3 is TGTGCCAGCAGCTTAACTGGCGGGGGTGCAGATACGCAGTATTTT. Translating it yields CASSLTGGGADTQYF.

The chain recombines TRBV5-4 with TRBJ2-1; no definite D call. Trimming left V 4 bases short and J 5 bases short, with 7 bases between. Germline loops: CDR1 SGHNT, CDR2 YYREEE (reference sequence). The CDR3 runs to 12 residues. This chain's CDR3 is CASSPQDNEQFF. The CDR3 nucleotides read TGTGCCAGCAGCCCCCAGGACAATGAGCAGTTCTTC.

The CDR3 bases are TGTGCCAGCAGCTTACGATCAGGGGGCCGGGAAAACATTCAGTACTTC. This gives the protein CASSLRSGGRENIQYF. This chain links TRBV3-1 (or the pseudogene TRBV3-2) with TRBJ2-4; TRBD1 matches 8 bases. This CDR3 contains 16 residues. Losses at the gene ends were 5 bases for V and 5 bases for J; bases not matched to a gene: 11. The V gene's germline CDR1 is LGHDT and CDR2 YNNKEL (reference sequence).

This chain uses TRBV7-2 with TRBJ2-4, with 11 bases lining up with TRBD2. CDR3 length: 12 residues. CDR1 is SGHTA and CDR2 is FQGNSA in the germline V gene. With V trimmed by 5 bases and J by 10 bases, 1 base remained unmatched. Here the CDR3 reads CASSRLAGIQYF. The CDR3 region has the DNA TGTGCCAGCAGCCGACTAGCGGGGATTCAGTACTTC.

V is TRBV2 and J is TRBJ2-2, with D possibly TRBD2 on 5 matching bases. The germline V and J ends were trimmed by 2 bases and 0 bases, with 7 bases remaining between them. The CDR3 loop spans 15 amino acids. Germline lookup yields CDR1 SNHLY and CDR2 FYNNEI. CDR3 nucleotide sequence: TGTGCCAGCAGTGAACGGAGGTCGAACACCGGGGAGCTGTTTTTT. It is translated as CASSERRSNTGELFF.

This clone was detected only once. For the CDR3, the DNA is TGTGCCAGCAGCAACGCGGGACTAGCGGAAGAGACCCAGTACTTC. It encodes CASSNAGLAEETQYF. The chain has TRBV21-1 and TRBJ2-5; the table's D gene call, TRBD2, was not cross checked with the DNA. TRBV21-1 is flagged as a pseudogene. The CDR3 consists of 15 residues.

This clone occurred a few times. V gene TRBV9 combines with J gene TRBJ2-1; a weak D match, TRBD2 (5 bases). Trimming removed 0 bases from V and 4 bases from J, with 11 bases in between. Germline V gene lookup returns CDR1 SGDLS and CDR2 YYNGEE. The CDR3 sequence is 15 residues long. The CDR3: CASSVGQGLYNEQFF. In DNA form, the CDR3 reads TGTGCCAGCAGCGTAGGCCAAGGACTTTACAATGAGCAGTTCTTC.

The chain joins TRBV5-1 to TRBJ2-7; D gene ambiguous. Germline V gives CDR1 SGHRS, CDR2 YFSETQ. V lost 0 bases to trimming and J lost 1 base, with 8 bases between them. CDR3 size: 14 residues. Here the CDR3 reads CASSLDPKSYEQYF. In DNA, the CDR3 is TGCGCCAGCAGCTTGGATCCCAAATCCTACGAGCAGTACTTC.

CDR3 amino acids: CASSPTGGSTDTQYF. CDR3 bases: TGTGCCAGCTCACCGACAGGGGGCAGCACAGATACGCAGTATTTT. The V and J genes are TRBV18 and TRBJ2-3, with 10 positions matching TRBD1. Germline CDR1 and CDR2: KGHSH and LQKENI. Trimming took 3 bases from V and 0 from J; bases not matched to a gene: 0. This CDR3 region has 15 residues.

The V call is TRBV9, the J call TRBJ2-5, with 7 bases lining up with TRBD2. Germline values: CDR1 SGDLS, CDR2 YYNGEE. J lost 5 bases, V lost 6 bases, and 10 bases had no gene match. The CDR3 is 14 amino acids. The CDR3 DNA is TGTGCCAGCACCCCGCGGGGAGGGCTGGAGACCCAGTACTTC. This encodes CASTPRGGLETQYF.

The chain carries TRBV5-4 and TRBJ2-3; D may be TRBD2 (6 bases). The V gene's germline CDR1 is SGHNT and CDR2 YYREEE (reference sequence). V shed 0 bases and J shed 0 bases, with 14 bases lying between them. CDR3 length equals 17 residues. The CDR3 region has the DNA TGTGCCAGCAGCTTGGGCGGGGTAGCGAGAAGCACAGATACGCAGTATTTT. Amino acid sequence: CASSLGGVARSTDTQYF.

J is TRBJ2-1 and V is TRBV29-1; TRBD2 matches at 16 bases. CDR3 length: 20 residues. Per germline, CDR1 SQVTM and CDR2 ANQGSEA. V gave up 3 bases and J gave up 2 bases; unmatched junction bases: 13. The CDR3 DNA reads as TGCAGCGTTGAGGCGGGACTAGCGGGAGGGCCGGGAGTCCCCTACAATGAGCAGTTCTTC. Its translation: CSVEAGLAGGPGVPYNEQFF.

To note about this clone: Other DNA sequences in the same sample also yield this CDR3. The chain combines TRBV5-1 with TRBJ1-2; a weak D match, TRBD1 (6 bases). The V gene's germline CDR1 is SGHRS and CDR2 YFSETQ. V was pared by 4 bases and J by 2 bases, with 12 bases between. This CDR3 has 14 residues. CDR3 in amino acids: CASSSGQSNYGYTF. The DNA of the CDR3 is TGCGCCAGCAGCAGTGGACAGTCCAACTATGGCTACACCTTC. The whole variable domain, remainder taken from reference TRBV5-1 and TRBJ1-2, is KAGVTQTPRYLIKTRGQQVTLSCSPISGHRSVSWYQQTPGQGLQFLFEYFSETQRNKGNFPGRFSGRQFSNSRSEMNVSTLELGDSALYLCASSSGQSNYGYTFGSGTRLTVV.

The gene calls are TRBV9 and TRBJ2-7; D might be TRBD1 (5 bases). Germline V gene sequence: CDR1 SGDLS, CDR2 YYNGEE. The CDR3 spans 16 residues. V was cut by 0 bases and J by 3 bases, with 16 bases left in between. CDR3 region: CASSVEGRVGLYEQYF. The CDR3, as DNA: TGTGCCAGCAGCGTAGAGGGCAGGGTCGGGCTCTACGAGCAGTACTTC. Full variable domain (outside the CDR3, taken from reference TRBV9 and TRBJ2-7): DSGVTQTPKHLITATGQRVTLRCSPRSGDLSVYWYQQSLDQGLQFLIQYYNGEERAKGNILERFSAQQFPDLHSELNLSSLELGDSALYFCASSVEGRVGLYEQYFGPGTRLTVT.

The chain has TRBV19 and TRBJ1-1, with TRBD1 matching over 9 bases. The CDR3 totals 14 residues. Germline values: CDR1 LNHDA, CDR2 SQIVND (reference sequence). V gave up 7 bases and J gave up 5 bases; unmatched junction bases: 8. The CDR3 spells CASILDRGGTEAFF. The CDR3 nucleotides are TGTGCCAGTATCTTGGACAGGGGAGGTACTGAAGCTTTCTTT.

The V gene is TRBV28, the J gene TRBJ2-5; 15 bases align to TRBD2. Per the germline V gene, CDR1 is MDHEN and CDR2 is SYDVKM. CDR3 size: 15 residues. J lost 4 bases, V lost 5 bases, and 2 bases had no gene match. In nucleotides, the CDR3 is TGTGCCAGCAGTCCGGGACTAGCGGGAGGAGAGACCCAGTACTTC. This encodes CASSPGLAGGETQYF. Full variable domain (remainder filled in from reference TRBV28 and TRBJ2-5): DVKVTQSSRYLVKRTGEKVFLECVQDMDHENMFWYRQDPGLGLRLIYFSYDVKMKEKGDIPEGYSVSREKKERFSLILESASTNQTSMYLCASSPGLAGGETQYFGPGTRLLVL.

V usage is TRBV19 and J usage is TRBJ2-2; unclear D gene. There are 14 residues in the CDR3. CDR1 and CDR2 (germline): LNHDA, SQIVND (reference sequence). The V end was cut by 5 bases, the J end by 6 bases, with 13 bases between. The CDR3 sequence is CASSPRSISGELFF. As DNA, the CDR3 is TGTGCCAGTAGTCCCAGGTCGATCTCCGGGGAGCTGTTTTTT.

This CDR3 reads CASSTEAHREQFF. Written as DNA, the CDR3 is TGCGCCAGCAGTACAGAGGCGCACAGGGAGCAGTTCTTC. The rearrangement joins TRBV4-1 to TRBJ2-1; tentatively, D is TRBD1 (5 bases). Germline V gives CDR1 MGHRA, CDR2 YSYEKL. Trimming removed 6 bases from V and 10 bases from J, with 16 bases in between. CDR3 length: 13 amino acids.

The chain recombines TRBV7-8 with TRBJ1-2, with D maybe TRBD1 (6 bases). Trimming cost V 2 bases and J 4 bases, with 14 bases left between them. The CDR3 consists of 15 residues. Germline CDR1 is SGHVS and CDR2 is FQNEAQ. CDR3 amino acids: CASSLSVGATYGYTF. The CDR3, as DNA: TGTGCCAGCAGCTTATCGGTGGGGGCCACCTATGGCTACACCTTC.

This clone has just one count. The chain has TRBV18 and TRBJ2-3; a possible D gene is TRBD2 (5 bases). V lost 0 bases and J lost 4, with 5 bases in between. The V gene's germline CDR1 is KGHSH and CDR2 LQKENI. This CDR3 region has 13 residues. Here the CDR3 DNA reads TGTGCCAGCTCACCACCTAGCGCAGATACGCAGTATTTT. Translating it yields CASSPPSADTQYF.

The chain couples TRBV15 to TRBJ2-2; the D gene is possibly TRBD2 (5 bases). The CDR3 is 15 amino acids. Trimming took 0 bases from V and 9 from J, leaving 14 bases between them. The germline V gene encodes CDR1 LNHNV and CDR2 YYDKDF (reference sequence). The CDR3 is CATSRDLGSRRELFF. The CDR3 DNA reads as TGTGCCACCAGCAGAGATCTGGGGAGCCGGAGGGAGCTGTTTTTT. The full variable domain, with the rest looked up from reference TRBV15 and TRBJ2-2, is DAMVIQNPRYQVTQFGKPVTLSCSQTLNHNVMYWYQQKSSQAPKLLFHYYDKDFNNEADTPDNFQSRRPNTSFCFLDIRSPGLGDTAMYLCATSRDLGSRRELFFGEGSRLTVL.

This clone has at least ten counts. The chain couples TRBV20-1 to TRBJ2-5, with 8 positions matching TRBD2. This CDR3 region has 14 residues. Germline values: CDR1 DFQATT, CDR2 SNEGSKA (reference sequence). V lost 3 bases, J lost 5 bases, and 8 bases stayed unmatched. The CDR3 loop is CSASQREPQETQYF. CDR3 nucleotide sequence: TGCAGTGCTAGTCAGCGGGAGCCACAGGAGACCCAGTACTTC.

This chain connects TRBV3-1 (or the pseudogene TRBV3-2) to TRBJ2-7, with TRBD2 matching over 12 bases. The CDR3 spans 16 residues. V was clipped by 3 bases and J by 6 bases; unmatched bases: 9. The V gene's germline CDR1 is LGHDT and CDR2 YNNKEL (reference sequence). CDR3 DNA sequence: TGTGCCAGCAGCCATTCCTGGAGGACTAGCGGGACCGAGCAGTACTTC. Its translation is CASSHSWRTSGTEQYF.

This clone showed up just once. This rearrangement joins TRBV19 to TRBJ2-2; 10 nucleotides align to TRBD1. This CDR3 contains 14 residues. With 6 bases clipped from V and 5 bases from J, the junction kept 3 bases outside the gene matches. Germline V gene data show CDR1 as LNHDA and CDR2 as SQIVND (reference sequence). CDR3 DNA: TGTGCCAGTAGCGACAGGGGGCCAACCGGGGAGCTGTTTTTT. Protein product: CASSDRGPTGELFF.

The CDR3 loop is CASSLVTGGASNEQFF. The DNA of the CDR3 is TGTGCCAGCAGTTTAGTCACAGGGGGCGCATCAAATGAGCAGTTCTTC. The chain employs TRBV27 and TRBJ2-1; 9 bases fit TRBD1. This CDR3 has 16 residues. Germline V gene sequence: CDR1 MNHEY, CDR2 SMNVEV (reference sequence). V was pared by 2 bases and J by 7 bases, with 9 bases of the junction left unmatched.